Detailed here is one T cell receptor (beta chain). Its antigen is currently unknown. The data originate from a study of cytomegalovirus exposure and HLA in healthy donors. Study details: Counted in an early data release were approximately 85 million unique TCRs from HLA-typed donors. Study findings and constraints: It was shown in a later analysis that HLA-associated TCR beta chains were more clonally expanded than other, equally common chains. Most TCR sequences proved rare, with some public TCRs found in many donors. Segments of the TCR beta V type were, in most cases, productive about 87% or about 30% of the time in an earlier analysis.

The PCR had 60 Vbeta and 13 Jbeta primers. Profiled with immunoSEQ multiplex PCR; TCRdb holds only in-frame clones, not every one. The table has fewer than 200,000 clones, over 75% seen once. Germline-derived CDR1 and CDR2 are MNHEY and SMNVEV (reference sequence). This CDR3 has 17 residues. The J segment lost 0 bases and the V segment lost 5 bases, leaving 6 bases of the junction unmatched. This sequence joins TRBV27 and TRBJ1-6, with 8 bases fitting TRBD1. The receptor was derived from a human donor in good health. Material: PBMCs. CDR3 region: CASSPRTGNSYNSPLHF. CDR3 bases: TGTGCCAGCAGTCCCCGGACAGGGAACTCCTATAATTCACCCCTCCACTTT.